These 15 T cell receptor beta chains came from one sample sequenced in a study of response to subunit inactivated influenza vaccine (dated by TCRdb to 2017 to 2018). The library was built by means of RT-PCR. TCRdb lists the instrument as Illumina HiSeq 2500. The public sequencing data were trimmed at Q25 with fastp and processed into clonotypes with MiXCR by TCRdb, which kept only in-frame beta chains. One record per CDR3 amino acid sequence lists the most common genes and DNA. Within this sample are more than 700,000 distinct CDR3 sequences, with 20% to 25% of them counted one time only. Around 9.6% of the sample rests with the top ten. Sequenced here: PBMCs from blood, sampled 4 to 6 days after vaccination. The receptors here all came from a man aged 50 to 59 who received an inactivated influenza vaccine. Donor details come from another sample of the same person, matched by shared clones.

This clonotype showed up just once. This chain connects TRBV12-3 or TRBV12-4 to TRBJ2-2; TRBD1 agrees at 10 bases. V dropped 5 bases and J dropped 13; count of bases not matched to a gene: 4. The CDR3 sequence is 12 residues long. CDR3 DNA: TGTGCCAGCAGTCTCCGGGACAGGGGGCTGTTTTTT. It codes for CASSLRDRGLFF.

This clonotype was detected a few times. The rearrangement joins TRBV12-3 or TRBV12-4 to TRBJ1-1; D uncertain. The CDR3 totals 15 residues. Deletions cut 6 bases from V and 0 bases from J, with 14 bases between. The CDR3 loop reads CASRTTVSLNTEAFF. The CDR3 region has the DNA TGTGCCAGCAGGACTACAGTGTCCTTGAACACTGAAGCTTTCTTT.

This clonotype appeared many times. The chain uses TRBV12-3 or TRBV12-4 and TRBJ1-1; no definite D call. The CDR3 totals 13 residues. V lost 2 bases, J lost 2 bases, and 6 bases lay in between. The CDR3 sequence: CASSLWANTEAFF. CDR3 DNA: TGTGCCAGCAGTTTATGGGCCAACACTGAAGCTTTCTTT.

This clonotype was picked up many times. The V and J genes are TRBV10-3 and TRBJ2-7, with 15 bases matching TRBD2. With 3 bases clipped from V and 2 bases from J, the junction kept 5 bases outside the gene matches. In germline, CDR1 is ENHRY, CDR2 SYGVKD. The CDR3 contains 17 residues. The CDR3 is CAISDPGTSGGTYEQYF. Written as DNA, the CDR3 is TGTGCCATCAGTGATCCCGGGACTAGCGGGGGGACCTACGAGCAGTACTTC.

This clonotype was observed a handful of times. The chain carries TRBV3-1 and TRBJ2-1; the D gene is possibly TRBD2 (6 bases). This CDR3 comprises 13 residues. The germline V gene has CDR1 LGHDT and CDR2 YNNKEL (reference sequence). DNA of the CDR3: TGTGCTAGTGGTTTCTGGACTAAGAATGAGCAGTTCTTC. This translates into CASGFWTKNEQFF.

This clonotype was counted a few times. V usage is TRBV3-1 and J usage is TRBJ2-2; 15 positions agree with TRBD2. Germline CDR1 is LGHDT and CDR2 is YNNKEL (reference sequence). The CDR3 consists of 21 residues. V shed 0 bases and J 4 bases; nucleotides not matched to a gene: 12. The CDR3 DNA is TGTGCCAGCAGCCAAGATCTCGCCGGACTAGCGGGGGGGCCGGGCACCGGGGAGCTGTTTTTT. Translation: CASSQDLAGLAGGPGTGELFF.

This clonotype was observed at least ten times. The chain employs TRBV10-3 and TRBJ2-3, with 7 bases fitting TRBD2. The CDR3 is 14 residues long. Germline CDR1 reads ENHRY; CDR2 reads SYGVKD. Germline trimming cut 3 bases from V and 4 bases from J; bases unmatched to any gene: 4. CDR3 nucleotides: TGTGCCATCAGTGAAGGGAGGGCCGCAGATACGCAGTATTTT. Protein sequence: CAISEGRAADTQYF.

V gene TRBV20-1 combines with J gene TRBJ2-7, with D perhaps matching TRBD1 (6 bases). There are 15 residues in the CDR3. Germline V gene sequence: CDR1 DFQATT, CDR2 SNEGSKA (reference sequence). V was shortened by 0 bases and J by 1 base, with 13 bases between the two germline ends. CDR3 DNA sequence: TGCAGTGCTAGAGATCGGCACAGGGAATCCTACGAGCAGTACTTC. It yields the protein CSARDRHRESYEQYF.

Only a few counts were recorded for this clonotype. The chain uses TRBV6-1 and TRBJ2-1, with D possibly being TRBD1 (6 bases). The V and J ends lost 5 bases and 2 bases respectively, with 16 bases between them. This CDR3 has 16 amino acids. Per germline, CDR1 MNHNS and CDR2 SASEGT. The CDR3 loop reads CASSINRDLTYNEQFF. In DNA form, the CDR3 reads TGTGCCAGCAGTATAAACAGGGATTTGACCTACAATGAGCAGTTCTTC.

This chain links TRBV6-2 or TRBV6-3 with TRBJ2-1; D unclear. V lost 0 bases to trimming and J lost 0 bases, with 6 bases between them. In germline, CDR1 is MNHEY, CDR2 SVGEGT. The CDR3 consists of 15 residues. In DNA, the CDR3 is TGTGCCAGCAGTTACTCGACGCCCTCCTACAATGAGCAGTTCTTC. Protein product: CASSYSTPSYNEQFF.

V and J are TRBV18 and TRBJ2-5; 8 nucleotides align to TRBD1. V lost 5 bases, J lost 4 bases, and 9 bases stayed unmatched. Germline V lookup: CDR1 KGHSH, CDR2 LQKENI. There are 15 residues in the CDR3. In nucleotides, the CDR3 is TGTGCCAGCTCATCTCGACAGGGGAGTCGAGAGACCCAGTACTTC. Its translation: CASSSRQGSRETQYF.

V usage is TRBV19 and J usage is TRBJ2-7; D is unclear. In germline, CDR1 is LNHDA, CDR2 SQIVND (reference sequence). V gave up 7 bases and J gave up 3 bases, with 16 bases separating them. The CDR3 loop spans 14 amino acids. CDR3 nucleotide sequence: TGTGCCAGTAACGACGTAGCCAGAAACTACGAGCAGTACTTC. It encodes CASNDVARNYEQYF.

The chain combines TRBV5-1 with TRBJ2-5; 9 bases agree with TRBD2. The V segment lost 4 bases and the J segment 2 bases; nucleotides outside the gene matches: 9. The CDR3 contains 16 residues. CDR1 and CDR2 from the germline V gene are SGHRS and YFSETQ. DNA for the CDR3: TGCGCCAGCAGCCCGGGGGTAGCGGGGGCTCAAGAGACCCAGTACTTC. Protein sequence: CASSPGVAGAQETQYF.

V usage is TRBV2 and J usage is TRBJ2-2, with TRBD2 matching over 12 bases. CDR3 length: 15 residues. CDR1 SNHLY and CDR2 FYNNEI come from the germline V gene. The V gene end was trimmed by 4 bases and the J gene end by 7 bases; junction bases not matched to a gene: 4. CDR3 bases: TGTGCCAGCAGTGGGACTAGCGGGATGGTCGGGGAGCTGTTTTTT. Residues: CASSGTSGMVGELFF.

The gene calls are TRBV18 and TRBJ2-5, with no clear D. The CDR3 contains 12 residues. CDR1 KGHSH and CDR2 LQKENI come from the germline V gene. Trimming cost V 4 bases and J 4 bases, with 7 bases left between them. The CDR3 reads CASSQSLETQYF. Here the CDR3 DNA reads TGTGCCAGCTCACAAAGTTTAGAGACCCAGTACTTC.